This T cell receptor (beta chain) was recovered during a study of blood T cells in healthy people across ages. Findings and caveats of the study: Donor CMV infection status was unknown, possibly confounding age-related changes in expanded clonotypes. Comparison with aged donors showed that long-lived donors had more naive CD4+ cells and higher diversity. Naive T cell percentage showed a strong correlation with TCR beta diversity.

A word on this clonotype: What it recognizes is unknown.

It was with a sample-barcoded 5' primer and a J-beta primer mix that a second PCR of about 7 to 12 cycles was run. TCRdb reprocessed the 5' RACE reads with MiXCR, giving one entry per CDR3 protein. The sample gives approximately 290,000 distinct CDR3 sequences, about 25% of which show up once; over 25% is in the top ten. This receptor was taken from a woman in her 70s in good health. The sequencing input was blood.

CDR3 nucleotides: TGTGCCAGCAGTGAAATGAGGGGGGCCGGGGAGCTGTTTTTT. As protein: CASSEMRGAGELFF. The V gene is TRBV2, the J gene TRBJ2-2; D might be TRBD1 or TRBD2, each matching 6 bases. In germline, CDR1 is SNHLY, CDR2 FYNNEI. The CDR3 has 14 amino acids. With 2 bases removed from V and 6 bases from J, the gap between germline ends came to 10 bases.